This TCR beta chain was captured by sequencing in a study of T cell responses to AZD1222 COVID-19 vaccine. The CDR3 sequence is 15 residues long. J lost 4 bases, V lost 5 bases, and 4 bases had no gene match. Germline-derived CDR1 and CDR2 are SGHTA and FQGTGA. The study's findings and limits: Females made up more of the donors, who were largely white British, and clonal diversity may have come out too low. Repertoires were sampled only after the peak T cell response. As reported, nearly half of all spike-specific TCRs target variant regions that are unmutated.

TCRdb keeps only in-frame clones here, not all; method: immunoSEQ multiplex PCR. Counted here are fewer than 110,000 clones, around 87% occurring once; the ten biggest clones make up 10%. Analysis merged second doses at about 4 or about 12 weeks. Comment on this clone: Its target is unknown.

The sequencing here drew on peripheral blood, taken 28 days after the second AZD1222 dose. This chain uses TRBV7-3 with TRBJ2-2, with 10 bases identical to TRBD2. The TCR was taken from an adult who received the AZD1222 COVID-19 vaccine. The CDR3: CASSAGLALTGELFF. CDR3 in DNA: TGTGCCAGCAGCGCGGGACTAGCGCTCACCGGGGAGCTGTTTTTT. The full variable domain, in which reference TRBV7-3 and TRBJ2-2 provide the parts outside the CDR3, is GAGVSQTPSNKVTEKGKYVELRCDPISGHTALYWYRQSLGQGPEFLIYFQGTGAADDSGLPNDRFFAVRPEGSVSTLKIQRTERGDSAVYLCASSAGLALTGELFFGEGSRLTVL.